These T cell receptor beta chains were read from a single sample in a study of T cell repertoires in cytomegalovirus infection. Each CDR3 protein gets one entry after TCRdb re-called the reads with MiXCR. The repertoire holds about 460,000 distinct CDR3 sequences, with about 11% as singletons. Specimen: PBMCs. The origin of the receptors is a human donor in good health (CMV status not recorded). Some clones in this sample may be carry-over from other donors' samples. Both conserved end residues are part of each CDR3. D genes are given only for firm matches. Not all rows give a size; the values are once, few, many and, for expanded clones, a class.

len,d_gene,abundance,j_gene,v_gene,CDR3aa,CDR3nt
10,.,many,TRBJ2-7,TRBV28,CATAMGGQYF,TGTGCCACTGCCATGGGCGGGCAGTACTTC
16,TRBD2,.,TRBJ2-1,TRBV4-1,CASSHPTGLAYNEQFF,TGCGCCAGCAGCCACCCAACGGGACTAGCGTACAATGAGCAGTTCTTC
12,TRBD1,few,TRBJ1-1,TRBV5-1,CAGRDRGGEAFF,TGCGCCGGCAGGGACAGGGGAGGTGAAGCTTTCTTT
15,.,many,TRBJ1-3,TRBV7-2,CASSLGGGTGNTIYF,TGTGCCAGCAGCTTAGGCGGGGGGACAGGAAACACCATATATTTT
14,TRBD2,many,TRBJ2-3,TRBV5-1,CASALAGVADTQYF,TGCGCCAGCGCTCTAGCGGGAGTCGCAGATACGCAGTATTTT
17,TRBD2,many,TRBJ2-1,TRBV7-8,CASSLGAGTSVGNEQFF,TGTGCCAGCAGCTTAGGGGCCGGGACTAGCGTGGGCAATGAGCAGTTCTTC
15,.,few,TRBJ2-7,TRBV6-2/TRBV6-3,CAGARGGRDSYEQYF,TGTGCCGGGGCCCGAGGGGGACGGGACTCCTACGAGCAGTACTTC
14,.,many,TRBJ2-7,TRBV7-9,CASSPQTNPYEQYF,TGTGCCAGCAGCCCCCAGACAAATCCTTACGAGCAGTACTTC
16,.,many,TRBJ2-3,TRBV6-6,CASSPRNPTSTDTQYF,TGTGCCAGCAGTCCACGTAATCCGACTAGCACAGATACGCAGTATTTT
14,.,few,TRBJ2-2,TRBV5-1,CASSGLENTGELFF,TGCGCCAGCAGCGGGCTAGAGAACACCGGGGAGCTGTTTTTT